The sequence of this T cell receptor beta chain was determined in a study of T-cell memory formation after mild COVID-19. Study details: Clusters of TCRs were largely donor specific. Overall study results and limits: CD4/CD8 balance characterized clones contracting day 15 to 85, and CD4+ skew characterized later expanders.

Only a few counts were recorded for this clonotype. Its antigen is currently unknown. 5'RACE, which relied on constant-segment primers, yielded TCR alpha and TCR beta cDNA libraries carrying sample barcodes and UMIs. Each CDR3 protein gets one entry after TCRdb re-called the 5' RACE reads with MiXCR. The table lists some 270,000 distinct CDR3 sequences, roughly 15% of them singletons, with 2% to 2.5% in the top ten. The ends lost 5 bases at V and 5 bases at J; junction bases unmatched: 9. CDR3 size: 15 residues. Germline lookup yields CDR1 SQVTM and CDR2 ANQGSEA. The genes are TRBV29-1 and TRBJ2-3, with TRBD2 matching 11 bases. The sequence was collected from an adult woman who had mild COVID-19 (a few samples of this study predate the infection). Cell type and time point are not known. Sequencing input: PBMCs or a T cell subset sorted from them (not recorded which). The CDR3 here is CSVPRTSGPGDTQYF. The CDR3 DNA is TGCAGCGTTCCCAGGACTAGCGGGCCAGGAGATACGCAGTATTTT.